The present T cell receptor (beta chain) was sequenced within a study of chemoradiotherapy in HPV16-positive cancers (dated by TCRdb to 2021 to 2024). With regard to the full study: Candidate HPV-specific T-cell clones and common TCR motifs were defined through functional T-cell assays on cells from a couple of HPV16-positive patients. The study set out to ask whether T-cell immunity against the HPV oncoproteins E6 and E7 changes over the course of chemoradiotherapy and whether that immunity affects survival. The candidate HPV-specific TCRs and motifs were subsequently tracked in TCR repertoires obtained from approximately 91 patients with HPV-related cancers. Results the study describes overall, beyond this receptor: In HPV16-positive patients, expansion of HPV-responsive T cells during chemoradiotherapy was associated with improved recurrence-free survival. Expansion of candidate HPV-specific clones and E7-related TCR motifs was observed in the tumor microenvironment during treatment, whereas no such expansion was observed for non-HPV-specific T cells. The functional definition of HPV-specific T cells was derived from only a couple of HPV16-positive patients, and the survival association was reported for HPV16-positive patients.

Repertoires were sampled multiple times during chemoradiotherapy, which allowed clonal expansion in the tumor microenvironment to be followed. The library came from the immunoSEQ multiplex PCR assay. What TCRdb holds here is the immuneACCESS table cut down to in-frame rearrangements. Part of the clones is not present; checked against another copy, under half of the missing clones reflect an unresolved V gene, and the others are unexplained. The sample records over 10,000 clones, roughly 88% of which are singletons. The ten most abundant clones make up 5.5% to 7.5% of the sample. Comment on this clone: Its antigen remains unidentified. The record has no base qualities; no much larger clone is one base away.

This sample comprised blood, obtained from a patient who underwent chemoradiotherapy. The TCR comes from a human donor with HPV-associated anogenital cancer.

The CDR3 region reads CASSLSLGRILSSYNEQFF. The nucleotides read TGCGCCAGCAGCTTGTCCTTAGGTAGAATATTGAGCTCCTACAATGAGCAGTTCTTC. This chain joins TRBV5-1 to TRBJ2-1; the D gene is not confidently resolved. V sheds 1 base and J sheds 0 bases, leaving 20 bases between their ends. The CDR3 covers 19 residues, taking in both the cysteine and the phenylalanine. This entry keeps only the CDR3 DNA: 57 bases, framed from base 1. The germline V gene yields SGHRS for CDR1 and YFSETQ for CDR2.